Shown below are 10 T cell receptor beta chains from a single sample sequenced in a study of shared clonotypes between healthy human individuals. Sequenced by immunoSEQ multiplex PCR; TCRdb stores in-frame clones only, minus some. The top ten hold approximately 1.2% of the sample, which has roughly 2 million clones, around 96% seen once. CD8 cells classed as naive were CD45RO-negative and positively selected for CCR7, excluding terminally differentiated effector memory CD45RA+ cells. Sequencing was performed on naive CD8+ T cells sorted from blood. The origin of the receptors is a man aged 18 to 29 in good health.

With respect to this clone: The identical CDR3 is also encoded by other nucleotide sequences in the sample. The chain employs TRBV28 and TRBJ2-1; tentatively, D is TRBD2 (6 bases). Germline V CDR1 and CDR2: MDHEN, SYDVKM. This CDR3 contains 13 residues. The V end lost 3 bases, the J end lost 6 bases, and 9 bases lay between the germline ends. Here the CDR3 DNA reads TGTGCCAGCAGTTTCCGACTAGGCAATGAGCAGTTCTTC. Protein: CASSFRLGNEQFF.

CDR3 in amino acids: CASSPGRAEQFF. The CDR3 bases are TGTGCCAGCTCACCCGGTCGGGCCGAGCAGTTCTTC. The chain employs TRBV18 and TRBJ2-1; D gene uncertain. The V end was cut by 3 bases, the J end by 10 bases, with 10 bases between. Germline assignment: CDR1 KGHSH and CDR2 LQKENI. The CDR3 totals 12 residues.

The chain recombines TRBV5-1 with TRBJ2-5; the D gene could be TRBD1 or TRBD2 (7 bases each). Germline V lookup: CDR1 SGHRS, CDR2 YFSETQ. There are 16 residues in the CDR3. V was shortened by 4 bases and J by 2 bases, with 18 bases between the two germline ends. This chain's CDR3 is CASSTQGGWGQETQYF. CDR3 bases: TGCGCCAGCAGCACCCAGGGGGGGTGGGGTCAAGAGACCCAGTACTTC.

This chain connects TRBV9 to TRBJ1-2, with D perhaps TRBD1 (6 bases). Per germline, CDR1 SGDLS and CDR2 YYNGEE. V shed 0 bases and J shed 2 bases, with 14 bases lying between them. The CDR3 contains 16 residues. DNA for the CDR3: TGTGCCAGCAGCGTAGGGACAGACCCTATCAACTATGGCTACACCTTC. It is translated as CASSVGTDPINYGYTF.

This chain uses TRBV6-4 with TRBJ2-1; TRBD2 aligns across 8 bases. V lost 4 bases, J lost 4 bases, and 6 bases stayed unmatched. From germline, CDR1 is MRHNA and CDR2 SNTAGT. The CDR3 consists of 15 residues. The CDR3 bases are TGTGCCAGCAGTGTTACAGCGGGGGCGTACAATGAGCAGTTCTTC. Encoded protein: CASSVTAGAYNEQFF.

This sequence joins TRBV6-5 and TRBJ2-7; D gene unclear. This CDR3 comprises 14 residues. Trimming removed 3 bases at V and 7 bases at J, with 16 bases between. Germline loops: CDR1 MNHEY, CDR2 SVGAGI. This CDR3 reads CASSYTTPMGEQYF. As DNA, the CDR3 is TGTGCCAGCAGTTATACAACCCCCATGGGGGAGCAGTACTTC.

Written as DNA, the CDR3 is TGTGCCAGCAGCTTAAGTCCCGCTAACAACAATGAGCAGTTCTTC. This encodes CASSLSPANNNEQFF. The gene calls are TRBV7-3 and TRBJ2-1; D not certain. Trimming pared 1 base from V and 5 bases from J, leaving 12 bases between. There are 15 residues in the CDR3. Germline assignment: CDR1 SGHTA and CDR2 FQGTGA.

The chain employs TRBV28 and TRBJ2-5; D is uncertain. The CDR3 runs 15 residues. V was trimmed by 3 bases and J by 2 bases, leaving 13 bases between them. The germline CDR1 and CDR2 sequences are MDHEN and SYDVKM. CDR3 sequence: CASSFTTAAQETQYF. The CDR3 DNA sequence: TGTGCCAGCAGTTTCACTACAGCAGCTCAAGAGACCCAGTACTTC.

The chain recombines TRBV5-4 with TRBJ2-3; no clear D gene. The V end was cut by 3 bases, the J end by 0 bases, with 11 bases between. The CDR3 is 15 residues long. Germline assignment: CDR1 SGHNT and CDR2 YYREEE (reference sequence). The CDR3 here is CASSSPGHSTDTQYF. The CDR3 bases are TGTGCCAGCAGCTCTCCTGGCCATAGCACAGATACGCAGTATTTT.

V gene TRBV12-2 combines with J gene TRBJ2-3; TRBD2 is the table's D call, not checked against the DNA. TRBV12-2 is flagged as a pseudogene. CDR3 size: 17 residues. As DNA, the CDR3 is TGTGCAAGTCGCTTAGCGCCGACTAGCGGGGAAACAGATACGCAGTATTTT. It codes for CASRLAPTSGETDTQYF.